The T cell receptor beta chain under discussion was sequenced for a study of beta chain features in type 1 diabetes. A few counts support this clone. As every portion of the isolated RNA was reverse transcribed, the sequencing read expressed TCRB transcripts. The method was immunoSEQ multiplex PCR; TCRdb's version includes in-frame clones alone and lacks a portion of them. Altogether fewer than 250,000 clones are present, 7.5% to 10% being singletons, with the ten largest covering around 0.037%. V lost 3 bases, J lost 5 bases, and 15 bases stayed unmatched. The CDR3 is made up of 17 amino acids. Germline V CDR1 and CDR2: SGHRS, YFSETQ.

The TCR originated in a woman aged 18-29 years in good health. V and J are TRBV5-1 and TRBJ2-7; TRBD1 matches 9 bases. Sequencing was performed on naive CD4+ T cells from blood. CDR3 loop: CASSSTGTGISIHEQYF. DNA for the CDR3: TGCGCCAGCAGCTCCACCGGGACAGGGATCTCAATCCACGAGCAGTACTTC.